This record concerns one T cell receptor (beta chain) sequence. Its cognate antigen has yet to be identified. The sample holds no much larger clone one base away, and base qualities are not on file. The data were obtained in a study of CD8 T cells in Susac syndrome (dated by TCRdb to about 2019). Study-wide context: Repertoire sequencing was used to test whether CD8+ T cell activation and differentiation in Susac syndrome was antigen driven. Clonality of the CD8+ T cell repertoire was compared between about a dozen healthy donors, about 14 Susac syndrome patients and about 15 multiple sclerosis patients. The paper's findings and limits, for the study overall: The TCR sequencing and HLA analysis was acknowledged to have included a relatively small number of individuals.

High-throughput TCR beta sequencing profiled peripheral blood CD8+ and CD4+ T cells from healthy donors, Susac syndrome patients and multiple sclerosis patients. The healthy donors served as controls matched for age and sex. Bulk CD8+ and CD4+ T cells were purified magnetically by negative isolation, whereas CD8+ TEMRA cells were enriched by FACS. Blood was collected in EDTA tubes and processed within 24 hours, with PBMCs isolated through density gradient centrifugation. PBMCs destined for TCR sequencing were cryopreserved in liquid nitrogen and later thawed in a 37 °C water bath. A purity of at least 90% was achieved for sorted or isolated CD4+, CD8+ and CD8+ TEMRA cells. The CDR3 numbers 16 residues from cysteine through phenylalanine. Only the CDR3 DNA stays, 48 bases, in frame from base 1. The germline V and J ends show losses of 5 bases and 4 bases respectively, and no gene match explains 8 bases of the junction. The CDR1 and CDR2 encoded by the germline V gene are MGHDK and SYGVNS.

RNA was extracted using the RNeasy kit, and about 0.45 to 1 microgram was reverse transcribed with random hexamers. TCR beta CDR3 regions were amplified with the immunoSEQ multiplex PCR assay covering 54 Vbeta and 13 Jbeta segments. To correct PCR amplification bias, a synthetic template baseline was used for both primer optimization and computational correction. From the authors' description of their analysis: Only productive sequences were kept, with reads annotated to V, D and J genes according to IMGT and analyzed in immunoSEQ Analyzer. Clonality was calculated as one minus the Shannon entropy normalized by log2 of the number of productive unique sequences. For each patient and control, public and private clones were evaluated within the 100 most prevalent clones. A clone was defined as Susac-specific if it was absent from the healthy and MS cohorts, from over 1,000 published viral clones and from other ImmuneACCESS disease sequences. TCRdb handled the public reads itself, with Q25 trimming in fastp and clone calling in MiXCR, and kept productive beta chains. Each CDR3 protein gets just one entry, which takes the most common genes and DNA from the rows behind it. TCRdb, not the original authors, processed these V and J calls. The sample table contains about 80,000 distinct CDR3 sequences; only one count was recorded for roughly 94% of them. The ten most abundant clones make up 0.2% to 0.3% of the sample.

The sample consisted of CD8+ T cells from PBMCs. The chain joins TRBV25-1 to TRBJ2-7, with TRBD2 identical over 13 junction bases. The TCR sequence derives from a human donor in good health. The DNA reads TGTGCCAGCAGTCCTACCCGACTAGCGGGGGGTTACGAGCAGTACTTC. Its protein reads: CASSPTRLAGGYEQYF.